One and the same sample provided the 12 T cell receptor beta chains below, sequenced in a study of identifying expanded T cells in peripheral blood. Sequenced by immunoSEQ multiplex PCR; TCRdb stores in-frame clones only, minus some. The data show over 85,000 clones, with approximately 90% seen just once and around an eighth held by the top ten. The sequencing sample was made of blood. All receptors come from a person aged 18 to 69 in good health.

The chain combines TRBV4-2 with TRBJ1-4, with D perhaps TRBD1 (5 bases). The CDR3 runs 16 residues. CDR1 is LGHNA, CDR2 YNFKEQ, per germline. Deletions cut 0 bases from V and 8 bases from J, with 16 bases between. CDR3 region: CASSQDRSGKGEKLFF. CDR3 sequence (DNA): TGTGCCAGCAGCCAAGATAGGTCAGGGAAAGGCGAAAAACTGTTTTTT.

V is TRBV29-1 and J is TRBJ1-5; the D gene is possibly TRBD1 (5 bases). The V gene's germline CDR1 is SQVTM and CDR2 ANQGSEA. V was shortened by 4 bases and J by 7 bases, with 14 bases between the two germline ends. This CDR3 has 13 amino acids. Here the CDR3 reads CSVASGLGQPQHF. CDR3 nucleotide sequence: TGCAGCGTTGCCTCAGGGCTGGGGCAGCCCCAGCATTTT.

This chain connects TRBV7-9 to TRBJ1-1; D is undetermined. Trimming removed 1 base from V and 3 bases from J, with 6 bases in between. The CDR3 runs 13 residues. CDR1 SEHNR and CDR2 FQNEAQ come from the germline V gene (reference sequence). The DNA for the CDR3 is TGTGCCAGCAGCTTAGTTGAGGACACTGAAGCTTTCTTT. The encoded protein is CASSLVEDTEAFF.

This clone has only one observation. This chain joins TRBV30 and TRBJ2-3, with D tentatively TRBD1 (6 bases). Trimming took off 1 base at V and 0 bases at J, with 11 bases between the two ends. The CDR3 is made up of 15 amino acids. Germline V gene lookup returns CDR1 GTSNPN and CDR2 SVGIG (reference sequence). CDR3 bases: TGTGCCTGGAGTGGAACAGGGTCCAGCACAGATACGCAGTATTTT. Its translation is CAWSGTGSSTDTQYF.

The chain carries TRBV2 and TRBJ2-7, with TRBD1 identical over 10 bases. V trimming: 6 bases; J trimming: 5 bases; junction bases outside the gene matches: 10. CDR3 length equals 15 residues. Germline V gene data show CDR1 as SNHLY and CDR2 as FYNNEI. The CDR3 DNA reads as TGTGCCAGCAGCCTCCCGGGACAGGGGAACCACGAGCAGTACTTC. Its translation: CASSLPGQGNHEQYF.

The chain is built from TRBV29-1 and TRBJ2-1; D ambiguous. V lost 4 bases and J lost 7, with 14 bases in between. CDR1 is SQVTM and CDR2 is ANQGSEA in the germline V gene. The CDR3 length is 13 residues. CDR3 in amino acids: CSVGLRALNEQFF. CDR3 coding DNA: TGCAGCGTTGGCCTCCGGGCACTAAATGAGCAGTTCTTC.

The chain links TRBV18 to TRBJ1-1; perhaps TRBD1 as D (5 bases). Per the germline V gene, CDR1 is KGHSH and CDR2 is LQKENI. Between the trimmed V and J ends, which lost 5 bases and 5 bases, there was a span of 12 bases. The CDR3 sequence is 13 residues long. Here the CDR3 reads CASSSQGGTEAFF. Here the CDR3 DNA reads TGTGCCAGCTCATCTCAGGGTGGGACTGAAGCTTTCTTT.

This chain connects TRBV5-4 to TRBJ1-1; D remains unclear. The CDR3 runs to 13 residues. The V end was cut by 0 bases, the J end by 1 base, with 4 bases between. The germline V gene has CDR1 SGHNT and CDR2 YYREEE (reference sequence). The CDR3 region is CASSLDRNTEAFF. The CDR3, as DNA: TGTGCCAGCAGCTTGGACAGGAACACTGAAGCTTTCTTT.

On this clone: Its ends do not fully match the called genes, so a read error is possible. CDR3 amino acids: CACRWDSSNEQFF. CDR3 in DNA: TGTGCCTGCAGATGGGACTCCTCCAATGAGCAGTTCTTC. This sequence joins TRBV30 and TRBJ2-1; D is possibly TRBD2 (6 bases). Germline loops: CDR1 GTSNPN, CDR2 SVGIG (reference sequence). The CDR3 runs to 13 residues.

The chain links TRBV19 to TRBJ1-3; maybe TRBD1 (5 bases). This CDR3 spans 14 amino acids. V was pared by 5 bases and J by 0 bases, with 8 bases between. Germline assignment: CDR1 LNHDA and CDR2 SQIVND (reference sequence). The CDR3 here is CASSDGGSGNTIYF. The CDR3 DNA reads as TGTGCCAGTAGTGATGGGGGCTCTGGAAACACCATATATTTT.

The chain recombines TRBV19 with TRBJ2-7, with TRBD2 matching 7 bases. After removal of 5 bases from V and 5 bases from J, the junction contained 9 bases not matched to a gene. The CDR3 is 14 residues long. CDR1 LNHDA and CDR2 SQIVND come from the germline V gene (reference sequence). In DNA, the CDR3 is TGTGCCAGTAGTGCCACGACTAGCACTAACGAGCAGTACTTC. Its protein is CASSATTSTNEQYF.

The V call is TRBV19, the J call TRBJ1-3; 8 nucleotides match TRBD1. Per germline, CDR1 LNHDA and CDR2 SQIVND (reference sequence). Unmatched junction bases numbered 3, after V lost 3 bases and J lost 2 bases. This CDR3 has 15 amino acids. CDR3: CASSISRGPGNTIYF. CDR3 nucleotides: TGTGCCAGTAGTATTTCCAGGGGGCCTGGAAACACCATATATTTT.